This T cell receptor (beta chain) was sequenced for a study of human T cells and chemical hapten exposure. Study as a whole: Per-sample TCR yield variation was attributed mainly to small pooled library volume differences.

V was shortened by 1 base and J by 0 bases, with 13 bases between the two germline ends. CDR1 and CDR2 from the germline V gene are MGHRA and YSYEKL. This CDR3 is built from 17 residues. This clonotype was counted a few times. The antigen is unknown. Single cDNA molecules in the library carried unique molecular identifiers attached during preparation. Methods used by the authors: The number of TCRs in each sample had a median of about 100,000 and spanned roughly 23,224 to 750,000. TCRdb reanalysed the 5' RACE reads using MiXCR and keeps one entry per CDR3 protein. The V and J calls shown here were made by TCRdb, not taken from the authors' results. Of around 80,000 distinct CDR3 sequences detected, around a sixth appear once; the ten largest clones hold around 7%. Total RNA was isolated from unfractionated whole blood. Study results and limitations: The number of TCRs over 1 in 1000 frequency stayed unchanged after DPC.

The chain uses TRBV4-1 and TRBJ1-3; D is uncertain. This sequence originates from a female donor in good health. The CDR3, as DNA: TGCGCCAGCAGCCAAGCGGGTCTGCGGACCTCTGGAAACACCATATATTTT. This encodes CASSQAGLRTSGNTIYF.